This T cell receptor (beta chain) was recorded in a study of OX40 agonist ivuxolimab in advanced cancers. Background for the entire study: Ivuxolimab, which targeted the costimulatory receptor OX40 (CD134), was an agonistic, fully human IgG2 monoclonal antibody. The paper describes the monotherapy dose-escalation part (N ≈ 52 patients) of the phase I trial of ivuxolimab. A male proportion of 70% to 90% and a mean age of about 60 years, ranging from about 20 to 79, were recorded for the dose-escalation cohort. The point of sequencing TCRbeta in the periphery was to test whether ivuxolimab changed TCR sequence diversity and drove clonal T-cell expansion. Patients were allowed to have had prior anti-PD-1, anti-PD-L1 or anti-CTLA-4 therapy, and 40% to 45% of the dose-escalation patients had been treated with checkpoint inhibitors. Intravenous ivuxolimab was administered to patients every 2 weeks at six dose levels: 0.01, 0.1, 0.3, 1.5, 3 and 10 mg/kg. Three dose-escalation patients achieved partial responses, one with hepatocellular carcinoma and two with cutaneous melanoma. Of the roughly 50 dose-escalation patients, hepatocellular carcinoma was present in around 19, melanoma in about 15, renal cell carcinoma in 9 and head and neck cancer in 9.

The CDR3 has 13 amino acids, counting the end cysteine and phenylalanine. Solely the CDR3 DNA is kept, with 39 bases framed from the first base. CDR1 and CDR2, per the germline V gene, are MGHRA and YSYEKL. V lost 4 bases and J lost 2 bases; the stretch between them is 8 bases long. Genomic DNA was extracted from sorted cells for sequencing of the TCRbeta CDR3 region. TCRbeta CDR3 regions were sequenced using the immunoSEQ Assay. TCRdb obtained this table from immuneACCESS and retained in-frame rearrangements with V and J assigned. These tables miss some clones; where compared with another copy, unresolved V genes account for less than half of the shortfall, and the remainder is unexplained. This sample gives 13,000 or so clones in total; roughly 69% of them show up just once. The ten largest clones add up to around a quarter of the sample. The trial excluded patients who had a history of autoimmune disease or who were on systemic immunosuppression. In every dose cohort, peripheral blood was drawn for TCR sequencing at baseline, cycle 4 day 1, and cycle 7 day 1. Samples came from an open-label, multicenter, first-in-human phase I dose-escalation trial of ivuxolimab. Adults with locally advanced or metastatic melanoma, renal cell carcinoma, hepatocellular carcinoma or head and neck squamous cell carcinoma were enrolled in the trial. Before TCR sequencing, CD4+ T cells and CD8+ T cells were sorted from peripheral blood as separate populations.

Summary of the overall study and its limitations: Partial responders in the 0.1-3.0 mg/kg groups had among the lowest normalized peripheral clonal expansion, especially among CD8+ T cells. At doses of 0.1 to 3.0 mg/kg, clonal expansion of both CD4+ and CD8+ T cells in blood was seen between baseline and week 6. After ivuxolimab, more expanded clones were found on average in CD8+ T cells than in CD4+ T cells. Low levels of normalized T-cell clonal expansion were also seen in some patients who did not respond. The antigen specificity of the clonally expanded peripheral T cells was not determined.

About this clone: No antigen is known for it. It has no much larger one-base neighbor in the sample; base qualities were not kept.

This chain is built from TRBV4-1 and TRBJ1-2; perhaps TRBD1 is the D gene, with 6 bases matching. Sequences were derived from CD4+ or CD8+ T cells sorted from blood, sampled in a trial of the OX40 agonist ivuxolimab. This TCR was recovered from an adult with an advanced solid tumor such as melanoma, head and neck, liver or kidney cancer. The CDR3 protein: CASSPGENYGYTF. The nucleotides read TGCGCCAGCAGCCCAGGGGAGAACTATGGCTACACCTTC.